Below, one T cell receptor (beta chain) is given with its context. Its antigen is as yet unknown. This CDR3 spans 16 amino acids. Germline trimming cut 6 bases from V and 3 bases from J; bases unmatched to any gene: 10. Per the germline V gene, CDR1 is MDHEN and CDR2 is SYDVKM. This sample was included in a study of OX40 agonist ivuxolimab in advanced cancers. Clones were sequenced by immunoSEQ multiplex PCR, and TCRdb holds only the in-frame ones, with some missing. The sample has 22,000 or so clones, over 60% seen once. Study-level findings and limits: Certain nonresponders likewise exhibited a low normalized T-cell clonal expansion. At 0.1 to 3.0 mg/kg and by week 6, CD4+ and CD8+ T cells in the blood had expanded clonally.

The clonotype was recovered from an adult with an advanced solid tumor such as melanoma, head and neck, liver or kidney cancer. V usage is TRBV28 and J usage is TRBJ2-3; 9 nucleotides align to TRBD2. The source was CD4+ or CD8+ T cells sorted from blood, collected in a trial of the OX40 agonist ivuxolimab. This CDR3 is CASRELAGELTDTQYF. CDR3 bases: TGTGCCAGCAGGGAATTAGCGGGAGAATTGACAGATACGCAGTATTTT.